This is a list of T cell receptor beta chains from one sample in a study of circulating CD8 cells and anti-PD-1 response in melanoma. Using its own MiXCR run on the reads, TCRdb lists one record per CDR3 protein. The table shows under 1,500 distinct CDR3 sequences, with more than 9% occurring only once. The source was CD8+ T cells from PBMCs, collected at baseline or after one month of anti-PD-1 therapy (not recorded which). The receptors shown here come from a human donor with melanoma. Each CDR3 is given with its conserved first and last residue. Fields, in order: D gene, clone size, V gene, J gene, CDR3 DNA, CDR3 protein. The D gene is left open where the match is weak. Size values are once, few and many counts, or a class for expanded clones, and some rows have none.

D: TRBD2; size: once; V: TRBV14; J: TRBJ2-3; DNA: TGTGCCAGCAGCCCCCTAGCGGGGATGGCATCAGATACGCAGTATTTT; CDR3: CASSPLAGMASDTQYF
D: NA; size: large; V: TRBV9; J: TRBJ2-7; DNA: TGTGCCAGCAGCCCTTACGGGGTTTCCTACGAGCAGTACTTC; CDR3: CASSPYGVSYEQYF
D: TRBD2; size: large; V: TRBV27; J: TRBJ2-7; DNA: TGTGCCAGCAGTTTATGGGCTAGCGGGGCTAACGAGCAGTACTTC; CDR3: CASSLWASGANEQYF
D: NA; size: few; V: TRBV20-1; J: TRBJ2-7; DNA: TGCAGTGCTGGAGGGGGACCGACTAACTACGAGCAGTACTTC; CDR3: CSAGGGPTNYEQYF
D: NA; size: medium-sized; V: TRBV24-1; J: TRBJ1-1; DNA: TGTGCCACGCTCCGTTACACTGAAGCTTTCTTT; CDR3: CATLRYTEAFF
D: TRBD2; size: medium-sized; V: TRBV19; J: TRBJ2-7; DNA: TGTGCCAGTAGGACGACTAGCGGGGGCTACTACGAGCAGTACTTC; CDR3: CASRTTSGGYYEQYF
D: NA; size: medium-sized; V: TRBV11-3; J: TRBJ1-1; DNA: TGTGCCAGCAGCTTCGGGGGCGCGGACACTGAAGCTTTCTTT; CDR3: CASSFGGADTEAFF
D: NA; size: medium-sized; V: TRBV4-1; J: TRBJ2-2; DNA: TGCGCCAGCAGCCCAGGGGGGGCCGGGGAGCTGTTTTTT; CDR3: CASSPGGAGELFF
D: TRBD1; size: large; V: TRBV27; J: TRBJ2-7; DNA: TGTGCCAGCAGTTTATCAGGACAGGGCGACGAGCAGTACTTC; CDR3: CASSLSGQGDEQYF
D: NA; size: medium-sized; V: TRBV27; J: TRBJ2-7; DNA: TGTGCCAGCAGTTTCGCAGGTCCTATGGAGCAGTACTTC; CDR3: CASSFAGPMEQYF
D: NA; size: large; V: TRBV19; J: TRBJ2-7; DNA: TGTGCCAGTAGTATAGCCGGGTACGAGGTGTCCTACGAGCAGTACTTC; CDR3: CASSIAGYEVSYEQYF
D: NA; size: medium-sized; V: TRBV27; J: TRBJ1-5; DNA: TGTGTCAGCAGTTTATTAGGAAATCAGCCCCAGCATTTT; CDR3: CVSSLLGNQPQHF
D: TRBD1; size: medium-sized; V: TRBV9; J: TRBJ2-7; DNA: TGTGCCAGCAGCGAGGGGACAGCCTACGAGCAGTACTTC; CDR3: CASSEGTAYEQYF
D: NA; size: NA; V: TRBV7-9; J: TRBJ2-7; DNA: TGTGCCAGCAGCTTAGACCTCGGCGAGCAGTACTTC; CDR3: CASSLDLGEQYF
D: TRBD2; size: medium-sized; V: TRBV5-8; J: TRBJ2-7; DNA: TGTGCCAGCAGCTTGGGGGAGGGGAACGAGCAGTACTTC; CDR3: CASSLGEGNEQYF
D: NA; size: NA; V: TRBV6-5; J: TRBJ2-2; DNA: TGTGCCAGCAGTTACGGGTTGAGCGGGGAGCTGTTTTTT; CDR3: CASSYGLSGELFF
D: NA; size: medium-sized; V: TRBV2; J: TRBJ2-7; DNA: TGTGCCAGCAAAATACCCGGGACTGGAACCTACGAGCAGTACTTC; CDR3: CASKIPGTGTYEQYF
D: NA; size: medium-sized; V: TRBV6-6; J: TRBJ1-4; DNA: TGTGCCAGCAGTTATGAAAGAGGGGCGACTAATGAAAAACTGTTTTTT; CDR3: CASSYERGATNEKLFF
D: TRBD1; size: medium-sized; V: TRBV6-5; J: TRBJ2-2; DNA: TGTGCCACTGGGTCCGGGACAGAAACCGGGGAGCTGTTTTTT; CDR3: CATGSGTETGELFF
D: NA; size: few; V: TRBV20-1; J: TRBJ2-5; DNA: TGCAGTGCCTGGGGCCTCGGGGAGACCCAGTACTTC; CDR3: CSAWGLGETQYF
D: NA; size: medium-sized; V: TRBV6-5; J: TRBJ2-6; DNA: TGTGCCAGCAGTGGGGCCAGGGCGGTTCCTTACTCTGGGGCCAACGTCCTGACTTTC; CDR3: CASSGARAVPYSGANVLTF
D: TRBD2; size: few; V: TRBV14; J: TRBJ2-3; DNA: TGTGCCAGCAGCCCCCTAGCGGGGATGGCAACAGATACGCAGTATTTT; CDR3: CASSPLAGMATDTQYF
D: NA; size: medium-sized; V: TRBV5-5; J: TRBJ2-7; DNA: TGTGCCAGCAGCTTGAACAGTCCCCTTCTGACACCCTACGAGCAGTACTTC; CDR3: CASSLNSPLLTPYEQYF
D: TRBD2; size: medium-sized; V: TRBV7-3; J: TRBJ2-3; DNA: TGTGCCAGCAGCCCCTGGGGACTAGCGGGGGACACAGATACGCAGTATTTT; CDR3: CASSPWGLAGDTDTQYF
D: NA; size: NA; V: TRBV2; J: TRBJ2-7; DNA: TGTGCCAGCAGTGAACTTTCAGTAGCCTACGAGCAGTACTTC; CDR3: CASSELSVAYEQYF
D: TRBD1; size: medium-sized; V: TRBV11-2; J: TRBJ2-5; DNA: TGTGCCAGCAGCTTAGGGTCAGGGGGCCTTGCCCAGTACTTC; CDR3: CASSLGSGGLAQYF
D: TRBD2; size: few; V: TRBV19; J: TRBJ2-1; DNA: TGTGCCACCAAGACTAGCGGAAATGAGCAGTTCTTC; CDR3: CATKTSGNEQFF
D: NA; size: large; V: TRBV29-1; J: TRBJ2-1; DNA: TGCAGCAGTCTTCAGCGCTCCTACAATGAGCAGTTCTTC; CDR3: CSSLQRSYNEQFF
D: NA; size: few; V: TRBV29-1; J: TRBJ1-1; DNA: TGCAGCGTCCGGACAATGAACACTGAAGCTTTCTTT; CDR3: CSVRTMNTEAFF
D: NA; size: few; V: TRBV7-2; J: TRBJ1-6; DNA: TGTGCCAGCAGCTTAGGGGTCATAAGGGGCGCCTATAATTCACCCCTCCACTTT; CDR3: CASSLGVIRGAYNSPLHF
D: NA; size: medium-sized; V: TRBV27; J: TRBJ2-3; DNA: TGTGCCAGCAGTTTGGGCGGAAGCACAGATACGCAGTATTTT; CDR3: CASSLGGSTDTQYF
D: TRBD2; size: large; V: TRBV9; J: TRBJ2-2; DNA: TGTGCCAGCAGCGTAGGGGATAGCGGGAGATTCGGGGAGCTGTTTTTT; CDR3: CASSVGDSGRFGELFF
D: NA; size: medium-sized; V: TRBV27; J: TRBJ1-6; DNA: TGTGCCAGCAGCCTACTTGGGGGAGGGACGGCCACATCACCCCTCCACTTT; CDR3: CASSLLGGGTATSPLHF